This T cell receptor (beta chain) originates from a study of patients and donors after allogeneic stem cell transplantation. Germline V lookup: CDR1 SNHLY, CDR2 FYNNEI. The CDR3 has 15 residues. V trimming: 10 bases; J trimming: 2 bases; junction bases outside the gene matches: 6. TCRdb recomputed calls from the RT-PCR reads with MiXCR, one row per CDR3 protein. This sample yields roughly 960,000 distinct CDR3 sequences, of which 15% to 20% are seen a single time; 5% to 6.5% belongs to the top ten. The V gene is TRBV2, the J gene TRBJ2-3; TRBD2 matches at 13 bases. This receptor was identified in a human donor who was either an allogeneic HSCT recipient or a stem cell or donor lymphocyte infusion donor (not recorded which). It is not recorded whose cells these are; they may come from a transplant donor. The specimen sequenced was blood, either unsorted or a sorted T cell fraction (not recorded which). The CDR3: CANEGLAGFTDTQYF. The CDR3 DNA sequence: TGTGCCAACGAGGGACTAGCGGGGTTCACAGATACGCAGTATTTT.